The present TCR beta chain was sequenced within a study of shared T cell receptors in the human thymus (dated by TCRdb to 2020 to 2022). As for the study more broadly: The study investigated the way shared, self-reactive T-cell receptor alpha chains are produced in the human thymus.

This clone was seen a few times. No antigen is known for it. No base quality information exists; no much larger clone differs at one position. The library came from the immunoSEQ multiplex PCR assay. TCRdb holds this immuneACCESS table with in-frame rearrangements only. Some clones are missing; in checked studies, unresolved V genes explain under half, and the rest has no known cause. The sample table contains more than 550,000 clones; only one count was recorded for approximately 85% of them. Of the sample, more than 0.008% falls within the top ten clones. Reading from cysteine to phenylalanine, the CDR3 counts 13 amino acids. Left in the record is the CDR3 DNA by itself, 39 bases read in frame from the first base. The germline V gene (reference sequence) gives CDR1 as MNHEY and CDR2 as SMNVEV. Deletion took 7 bases off V and 2 bases off J, with a span of 10 bases between the germline ends. This same sample was also part of a study on human thymus T cells. According to the second study: In Finland, the donors were immunologically healthy infants who were having open corrective cardiac surgery for congenital heart defects. Thymus tissue was obtained as surgical resects removed during corrective cardiac surgery. Both the thymic and the peripheral blood repertoires appeared to show biased V and J gene segment usage. The related research reported highly overlapping thymic TCR repertoires among unrelated individuals. The study used 7 to 9 infant thymus samples plus four related peripheral blood samples to characterize TCR alpha and beta repertoires. The infant donors were about 7 to 244 days old, and the cohort included roughly six males and a couple of females. Thymocytes were mechanically released from the tissue and were stored as pellets of roughly 9.5-30 million cells at -70 degrees C. A QIAsymphony instrument was used to extract genomic DNA from frozen cell pellets. TCRB and TCRAD loci were amplified from a standardized quantity of quality-controlled genomic DNA using the immunoSEQ multiplex PCR assay. The amplicons covered the V(D)J region and were long enough to include the CDR3 and to identify the V and J genes. Through the commercial immunoSEQ service, the amplicons were sequenced on an Illumina platform. Corrections for primer bias and sequencing errors followed previously described methods, while TCRAD and TCRB definitions were based on the IMGT database. Repertoires were analysed with immunoSEQ Analyzer 3.0 and VDJTools, covering basic statistics, V/J segment usage, diversity estimates, rarefaction and pairwise overlap. To estimate diversity, the Chao1, ChaoE, Efron-Thisted, Shannon and inverse Simpson indices were applied, and diversity was also estimated on datasets down-sampled to the smallest sample. Repertoire overlap used strict matching of CDR3 nucleotide sequence, V gene and J gene, with Jaccard-based multidimensional scaling clustering. Thymus samples yielded on average roughly 800,000 unique TCRB clonotypes, compared with about 80,000 from blood samples.

This TCR came from a girl under three years old with a congenital heart defect. Donor details come from another sample of the same person, matched by shared clones. The V and J segments used are TRBV27 and TRBJ2-3, with the D gene not confidently named. Material: thymocytes. At the DNA level, the sequence is TGTGCCAGCAAAGTACAGTACACAGATACGCAGTATTTT. Its amino acids are CASKVQYTDTQYF.